A selection of T cell receptor beta chains follows, all from one sample in a study of cytomegalovirus exposure and HLA in healthy donors. Here immunoSEQ multiplex PCR was the method, and the copy in TCRdb shows in-frame clones only, minus some. The sample shows about 160,000 clones, and 1% to 1.5% sits with its ten largest clones. Input material: PBMCs. Receptors were obtained from a woman in her sixties in good health and CMV-seronegative. Each CDR3 is given with its conserved first and last residue. D genes are given only for firm matches.

J: TRBJ1-2
D: TRBD1
length: 14
V: TRBV29-1
DNA: TGCAGCGTTGATCCCATGGGACAGGGGGCGAGCTACACCTTC
CDR3: CSVDPMGQGASYTF

J: TRBJ2-7
D: TRBD2
length: 13
V: TRBV27
DNA: TGTGCCCCCGGCTCTAGCGGCACCTACGAGCAGTACTTC
CDR3: CAPGSSGTYEQYF

J: TRBJ2-2
D: TRBD1
length: 15
V: TRBV19
DNA: TGTGCCAGTAGTATACCCGGGACAGGGGCCGGGGAGCTGTTTTTT
CDR3: CASSIPGTGAGELFF

J: TRBJ2-5
D: .
length: 15
V: TRBV18
DNA: TGTGCCAGCTCACCACTAGCGGCAAGTAAAGAGACCCAGTACTTC
CDR3: CASSPLAASKETQYF

J: TRBJ2-7
D: .
length: 18
V: TRBV5-1
DNA: TGCGCCAGCAGCTTGGCCAGGGCAGGAGTCCTCACTTCCTACGAGCAGTACTTC
CDR3: CASSLARAGVLTSYEQYF

J: TRBJ2-1
D: TRBD2
length: 16
V: TRBV6-5
DNA: TGTGCCAGCAGTTACCTGGGACTAGTTGGATTTGATGAGCAGTTCTTC
CDR3: CASSYLGLVGFDEQFF

J: TRBJ1-5
D: TRBD1
length: 14
V: TRBV9
DNA: TGTGCCAGCAGCCGGACAGGGGATTATCAGCCCCAGCATTTT
CDR3: CASSRTGDYQPQHF

J: TRBJ2-3
D: .
length: 17
V: TRBV5-6
DNA: TGTGCCAGCAGCTTGAAAACCGGCGCGGTTGATGTGTTTACGCAGTATTTT
CDR3: CASSLKTGAVDVFTQYF

J: TRBJ2-5
D: .
length: 14
V: TRBV5-4
DNA: TGTGCCAGCAGCTTGGGGACTACACAAGAGACCCAGTACTTC
CDR3: CASSLGTTQETQYF

J: TRBJ1-5
D: TRBD1
length: 13
V: TRBV6-1
DNA: TGTGCCAGCAGTCAACAGGGGTATCAGCCCCAGCATTTT
CDR3: CASSQQGYQPQHF